What follows are 14 T cell receptor beta chains derived from one specimen sequenced in a study of blood T cell repertoires in COVID-19 (dated by TCRdb to about 2020). Libraries came from the immunoSEQ multiplex PCR assay. In its TCRdb copy, this immuneACCESS table keeps in-frame sequences only and misses some clones. Where compared with another copy, unresolved V genes explain less than half of these, and the others have no known cause. Counted in this sample were a few hundred thousand clones; around 83% of them appeared once. In total, the top ten clones hold roughly 2.9% of the sample. Sequencing input: peripheral blood. These receptors all stem from a man aged 45-60 years with active or convalescent COVID-19.

The chain combines TRBV6-5 with TRBJ1-1; 7 bases map to TRBD1. From germline, CDR1 is MNHEY and CDR2 SVGAGI. The trim removed 6 bases at V and 3 bases at J, leaving 7 bases unmatched. This CDR3 region has 14 residues. The chain's CDR3 is CASRRGDRHTEAFF. The CDR3 DNA sequence: TGTGCCAGCAGACGCGGGGACAGACACACTGAAGCTTTCTTT.

CDR3 nucleotides: TGTGCCAGCAGAGACACAGGGGTGTCGTACAATGAGCAGTTCTTC. As protein: CASRDTGVSYNEQFF. The genes are TRBV6-5 and TRBJ2-1; 7 positions match TRBD1. V trimming: 6 bases; J trimming: 4 bases; junction bases outside the gene matches: 9. Germline V gives CDR1 MNHEY, CDR2 SVGAGI. The CDR3 is made up of 15 amino acids.

This clone was found once. The CDR3 coding sequence is TGTGCCACCAGTGATGGGGACAGGGCATATGGCTACACCTTC. Protein: CATSDGDRAYGYTF. The V call is TRBV24-1, the J call TRBJ1-2, with TRBD1 matching 9 bases. This CDR3 region has 14 residues. Trimming took 3 bases from V and 5 from J; bases not matched to a gene: 3. CDR1 is KGHDR, CDR2 SFDVKD, per germline.

The chain recombines TRBV4-1 with TRBJ2-2; D remains ambiguous. Germline CDR1 is MGHRA and CDR2 is YSYEKL. This CDR3 has 14 residues. V was cut by 6 bases and J by 1 base, with 9 bases left in between. The CDR3 nucleotides are TGCGCCAGCAGTCTCGCAGGGAACACCGGGGAGCTGTTTTTT. This gives the protein CASSLAGNTGELFF.

The chain has TRBV11-2 and TRBJ2-1; D remains unclear. Trimming removed 5 bases from V and 0 bases from J, with 11 bases in between. Germline V gene data show CDR1 as SGHAT and CDR2 as FQNNGV. The CDR3 spans 15 residues. In DNA form, the CDR3 reads TGTGCCAGCAGCCCCGCAAGGAGCTCCTACAATGAGCAGTTCTTC. This translates into CASSPARSSYNEQFF.

The CDR3, as DNA: TGTGCCAGCAGCTCCCACCTGGTTGCGGGAGCCTACAATGAGCAGTTCTTC. Its translation: CASSSHLVAGAYNEQFF. V and J are TRBV4-2 and TRBJ2-1; 7 bases align to TRBD2. Germline CDR1 is LGHNA and CDR2 is YNFKEQ. Trimming took 5 bases from V and 2 from J; bases not matched to a gene: 12. The CDR3 runs 17 residues.

As to this clone: Lacking the conserved final phenylalanine or tryptophan, this CDR3 likely reflects a read error. The DNA is left out, because the CDR3 cannot be placed on it with certainty; the CDR3 is given as TCRdb lists it. The gene calls are TRBV6-6 and TRBJ1-2. From germline, CDR1 is MNHNY and CDR2 SVGAGI (reference sequence). A total of 11 residues make up the CDR3, ends included. CDR3 residues: CASSYGGDTCL.

The chain is built from TRBV24-1 and TRBJ2-7, with TRBD1 identical over 9 bases. The junction had 4 bases not matched to a gene; V was cut back by 3 bases and J by 5 bases. Germline V CDR1 and CDR2: KGHDR, SFDVKD. This CDR3 has 14 amino acids. The CDR3 protein is CATSDTTGGDEQYF. The CDR3, as DNA: TGTGCCACCAGTGATACTACAGGGGGCGACGAGCAGTACTTC.

Of note for this clone: Relative to the germline gene, one junction end is altered; a read error may explain this. The V call is TRBV12-3 or TRBV12-4, the J call TRBJ1-5; TRBD1 agrees at 8 bases. CDR3 size: 13 residues. CDR3 sequence: CASGFIARGHQHF. For the CDR3, the DNA is TGTGCCAGCGGTTTTATCGCCAGGGGGCATCAGCATTTT.

This clone occurred once. This rearrangement joins TRBV28 to TRBJ2-7, with D perhaps TRBD2 (6 bases). The CDR3 contains 13 residues. Germline V gene sequence: CDR1 MDHEN, CDR2 SYDVKM. Trimming removed 2 bases at V and 7 bases at J, with 12 bases between. As DNA, the CDR3 is TGTGCCAGCAGTTTACGGGACTTGGGAGAGCAGTACTTC. Residues: CASSLRDLGEQYF.

The chain has TRBV5-6 and TRBJ1-2; possibly TRBD1 for D (6 bases). V lost 3 bases to trimming and J lost 2 bases, with 23 bases between them. Germline V gene lookup returns CDR1 SGHDT and CDR2 YYEEEE. The CDR3 spans 18 residues. CDR3 in amino acids: CASSWSPGHGPLNYGYTF. The CDR3 region has the DNA TGTGCCAGCAGCTGGAGCCCGGGACACGGACCCTTAAACTATGGCTACACCTTC.

This chain links TRBV19 with TRBJ1-1; no firm D call. Germline V gene sequence: CDR1 LNHDA, CDR2 SQIVND (reference sequence). The CDR3 is made up of 17 amino acids. V was cut by 2 bases and J by 5 bases, with 21 bases left in between. The chain's CDR3 is CASSISLGGPEGTEAFF. Written as DNA, the CDR3 is TGTGCCAGTAGTATATCCCTGGGTGGCCCGGAGGGTACTGAAGCTTTCTTT.

The sample holds a few counts of this clone. This chain uses TRBV19 with TRBJ1-6; 8 bases align to TRBD1. The CDR3 is made up of 16 amino acids. The ends lost 3 bases at V and 4 bases at J; junction bases unmatched: 5. Germline CDR1 LNHDA, CDR2 SQIVND (reference sequence). The CDR3 bases are TGTGCCAGTAGTATTCGGCGGGACAGGTATAATTCACCCCTCCACTTT. This codes for CASSIRRDRYNSPLHF.

This sequence joins TRBV5-1 and TRBJ1-1, with 9 bases aligning to TRBD1. With 4 bases clipped from V and 3 bases from J, the junction kept 7 bases outside the gene matches. From germline, CDR1 is SGHRS and CDR2 YFSETQ. The CDR3 covers 15 residues. This CDR3 is CASSGPGQGYTEAFF. CDR3 DNA: TGCGCCAGCAGCGGCCCGGGACAGGGTTACACTGAAGCTTTCTTT.